The 28 T cell receptor beta chains listed next were all sequenced from one sample in a study of response to subunit inactivated influenza vaccine (dated by TCRdb to between 2018 and 2020). The library was produced with RT-PCR. Reads for this sample came from an Illumina HiSeq 2500. The public sequencing data were trimmed at Q25 with fastp and processed into clonotypes with MiXCR by TCRdb, which kept only in-frame beta chains. Rows matching on CDR3 protein sequence are summarized as one entry with the most common DNA and genes. This sample gives hundreds of thousands of distinct CDR3 sequences in total; around 13% of them show up just once. Clones ranked in the top ten supply less than 9% of the sample. The material was PBMCs from blood, obtained approximately 15 days before vaccination. The receptors come from a man aged 50-60 years who received an inactivated influenza vaccine. Donor details come from another sample of the same person, matched by shared clones.

The V call is TRBV2, the J call TRBJ2-7, with TRBD2 identical over 7 bases. Germline V gives CDR1 SNHLY, CDR2 FYNNEI. V shed 7 bases, J shed 0 bases, and the junction held 3 bases outside the gene matches. The CDR3 is 13 residues long. CDR3 sequence reads: CASNGGGSYEQYF. CDR3 bases: TGTGCCAGCAACGGCGGGGGCTCCTACGAGCAGTACTTC.

The chain combines TRBV4-2 with TRBJ2-7, with 7 bases fitting TRBD2. Losses at the gene ends were 2 bases for V and 1 base for J; bases not matched to a gene: 5. CDR3 length: 15 amino acids. From germline, CDR1 is LGHNA and CDR2 YNFKEQ. The CDR3: CASSQTSDVSYEQYF. The CDR3 DNA reads as TGTGCCAGCAGCCAAACTAGCGACGTGTCCTACGAGCAGTACTTC.

This clonotype was detected only a few times. V is TRBV29-1 and J is TRBJ2-1; TRBD1 matches at 9 bases. The germline CDR1 and CDR2 sequences are SQVTM and ANQGSEA. J lost 5 bases, V lost 6 bases, and 5 bases had no gene match. The CDR3 spans 13 residues. This chain's CDR3 is CSVTGQGHNEQFF. The CDR3 DNA sequence: TGCAGCGTGACTGGACAGGGGCACAATGAGCAGTTCTTC.

The gene calls are TRBV5-1 and TRBJ2-3, with 10 bases matching TRBD2. Germline V gives CDR1 SGHRS, CDR2 YFSETQ. This CDR3 has 15 residues. V dropped 4 bases and J dropped 4; count of bases not matched to a gene: 6. Written as DNA, the CDR3 is TGCGCCAGCAGCGCACCTAGCGGGAGTGCAGATACGCAGTATTTT. Its protein is CASSAPSGSADTQYF.

CDR3 protein: CASSLFPPGTEAFF. The CDR3 nucleotides are TGTGCCAGCAGTTTGTTCCCCCCGGGCACTGAAGCTTTCTTT. The rearrangement uses TRBV6-5 and TRBJ1-1, with D unclear. The germline V gene encodes CDR1 MNHEY and CDR2 SVGAGI. There are 14 residues in the CDR3. Trimming removed 4 bases from V and 4 bases from J, with 13 bases in between.

This clonotype was counted only a few times. The CDR3 loop is CSAPPSGTSKADTQYF. The CDR3 coding sequence is TGCAGTGCTCCACCCTCCGGGACTAGTAAAGCAGATACGCAGTATTTT. J is TRBJ2-3 and V is TRBV20-1, with 8 nucleotides matching TRBD2. Germline assignment: CDR1 DFQATT and CDR2 SNEGSKA (reference sequence). CDR3 length: 16 amino acids. The junction had 14 bases not matched to a gene; V was cut back by 5 bases and J by 4 bases.

This clonotype was seen more than once but under ten times. The V gene is TRBV24-1, the J gene TRBJ1-3; no clear D gene. Per the germline V gene, CDR1 is KGHDR and CDR2 is SFDVKD. Trimming removed 12 bases at V and 2 bases at J, with 13 bases between. The CDR3 length is 13 residues. The CDR3 is CAAGDGTGNTIYF. DNA for the CDR3: TGTGCCGCAGGTGATGGCACTGGAAACACCATATATTTT.

In its sample, this clonotype was seen many times. The DNA for the CDR3 is TGTGCCATCAGTGAGTCTAAGGGACAGGGATCCTACGAGCAGTACTTC. Protein: CAISESKGQGSYEQYF. This chain links TRBV10-3 with TRBJ2-7, with 9 bases identical to TRBD1. The V gene's germline CDR1 is ENHRY and CDR2 SYGVKD. J was trimmed by 1 base and V by 0 bases; bases with no gene match: 4. CDR3 size: 16 residues.

This clonotype turned up a few times. The V call is TRBV12-3 or TRBV12-4, the J call TRBJ2-3; tentatively, D is TRBD2 (6 bases). This CDR3 spans 16 amino acids. Trimming took 5 bases from V and 6 from J, leaving 21 bases between them. The CDR3, as DNA: TGTGCCAGCAGTCCCCCCTGGGGGGTCGGAGTGGATACGCAGTATTTT. Translating it yields CASSPPWGVGVDTQYF.

The chain carries TRBV4-2 and TRBJ2-1; unclear D gene. Germline assignment: CDR1 LGHNA and CDR2 YNFKEQ. V gave up 0 bases and J gave up 2 bases, with 8 bases separating them. The CDR3 covers 15 residues. The CDR3: CASSQEGPTYNEQFF. Here the CDR3 DNA reads TGTGCCAGCAGCCAAGAAGGGCCTACCTACAATGAGCAGTTCTTC.

In regard to this clonotype: Its ends do not fully match the called genes, so a read error is possible. The V and J genes are TRBV7-7 and TRBJ2-3, with 7 nucleotides matching TRBD2. The CDR3 is made up of 15 amino acids. Germline loops: CDR1 SSHAT, CDR2 FNYEAQ (reference sequence). The CDR3 DNA reads as TGTGCTAGCAGCTTATTGCGGGGGTCGGGGGATACGCAGTATTTT. The encoded protein is CASSLLRGSGDTQYF. The full variable domain, in which reference TRBV7-7 and TRBJ2-3 provide the parts outside the CDR3, is GAGVSQSPRYKVTKRGQDVTLRCDPISSHATLYWYQQALGQGPEFLTYFNYEAQPDKSGLPSDRFSAERPEGSISTLTIQRTEQRDSAMYRCASSLLRGSGDTQYFGPGTRLTVL.

This clonotype was observed a few times. The chain is built from TRBV29-1 and TRBJ2-5; TRBD1 is a possible D gene (6 bases). CDR3 length: 14 amino acids. Trimming took 7 bases from V and 1 from J, leaving 16 bases between them. Germline CDR1 is SQVTM and CDR2 is ANQGSEA. In nucleotides, the CDR3 is TGCAGCGGTGGACAGCCCCGACCCCAAGAGACCCAGTACTTC. Amino acids: CSGGQPRPQETQYF.

The sample holds a few counts of this clonotype. The chain couples TRBV6-1 to TRBJ2-1; TRBD1 aligns across 9 bases. The CDR3 has 15 amino acids. The junction had 16 bases not matched to a gene; V was cut back by 7 bases and J by 12 bases. Germline V lookup: CDR1 MNHNS, CDR2 SASEGT. The CDR3, as DNA: TGTGCCAGCAAACAACCCGGGACAGGGCTAAGTGGGCAGTTCTTC. Encoded protein: CASKQPGTGLSGQFF.

The gene calls are TRBV12-3 or TRBV12-4 and TRBJ2-7; D is unresolved. The CDR3 loop spans 11 amino acids. The ends were cut back, 5 bases at V and 6 bases at J, with 8 bases in the middle. The CDR3 loop is CASSRAFEQYF. Written as DNA, the CDR3 is TGTGCCAGCAGTCGGGCGTTCGAGCAGTACTTC.

The V call is TRBV18, the J call TRBJ2-3; D not resolved. Germline V lookup: CDR1 KGHSH, CDR2 LQKENI. V dropped 0 bases and J dropped 8 bases, with 15 bases sitting between them. This CDR3 region has 15 residues. Here the CDR3 DNA reads TGTGCCAGCTCACCACCGATAGGGAATTCTGTTACGCAGTATTTT. It translates to CASSPPIGNSVTQYF.

This clonotype was picked up many times. This chain's CDR3 is CASSFTGGETQYF. CDR3 nucleotide sequence: TGTGCCAGCAGTTTCACAGGGGGAGAGACCCAGTACTTC. The rearrangement joins TRBV7-2 to TRBJ2-5; 8 positions match TRBD1. The junction had 4 bases not matched to a gene; V was cut back by 6 bases and J by 4 bases. The length of the CDR3 is 13 residues. Looked up from germline, CDR1 is SGHTA and CDR2 is FQGNSA.

This clonotype was observed a few times. This rearrangement joins TRBV24-1 to TRBJ2-4; 8 bases align to TRBD1. V was clipped by 0 bases and J by 0 bases; unmatched bases: 6. Germline-derived CDR1 and CDR2 are KGHDR and SFDVKD. The length of the CDR3 is 18 residues. Here the CDR3 DNA reads TGTGCCACCAGTGATTTGCAAACAGGGGGGCTAGCCAAAAACATTCAGTACTTC. Its translation: CATSDLQTGGLAKNIQYF.

The chain carries TRBV5-1 and TRBJ2-1; 10 bases map to TRBD1. CDR1 is SGHRS, CDR2 YFSETQ, per germline. The CDR3 has 16 residues. V trimming: 6 bases; J trimming: 5 bases; junction bases outside the gene matches: 11. The CDR3 sequence is CASILTGTGDHNEQFF. The CDR3 nucleotides are TGCGCCAGCATCCTAACGGGGACAGGGGATCACAATGAGCAGTTCTTC.

This clonotype was seen only a few times. V and J are TRBV7-6 and TRBJ2-7, with D tentatively TRBD1 or TRBD2 (5 bases each). The CDR3 length is 14 residues. Germline CDR1 reads SGHVS; CDR2 reads FNYEAQ. V lost 1 base and J 2 bases, leaving 9 bases between the germline ends. The CDR3 loop is CASSLGDGAYEQYF. The CDR3 nucleotides read TGTGCCAGCAGCTTAGGGGACGGAGCCTACGAGCAGTACTTC.

This clonotype has just a few counts. The J gene is TRBJ2-4, the V gene TRBV10-3; TRBD2 aligns across 10 bases. CDR1 is ENHRY, CDR2 SYGVKD, per germline. This CDR3 comprises 14 residues. The V gene end was trimmed by 3 bases and the J gene end by 8 bases; junction bases not matched to a gene: 4. The CDR3 is CAISEAGGWDIQYF. In DNA, the CDR3 is TGTGCCATCAGTGAAGCGGGAGGGTGGGACATTCAGTACTTC.

In DNA, the CDR3 is TGTGCCAGCAGCCCTGACAGGGTGAGCACTGAAGCTTTCTTT. It translates to CASSPDRVSTEAFF. The V and J genes are TRBV12-3 or TRBV12-4 and TRBJ1-1; 7 bases map to TRBD1. This CDR3 region has 14 residues. The ends lost 6 bases at V and 4 bases at J; junction bases unmatched: 8.

This clonotype was counted a few times. The CDR3 nucleotides are TGTGCCAGCAGCCTGGGAGAGGGCAGGGTCTATGGCTACACCTTC. It translates to CASSLGEGRVYGYTF. The V and J genes are TRBV4-2 and TRBJ1-2; a possible D gene is TRBD1 (5 bases). The V end was cut by 4 bases, the J end by 4 bases, with 16 bases between. Germline V gene lookup returns CDR1 LGHNA and CDR2 YNFKEQ. CDR3 length equals 15 residues.

This clonotype was counted at least ten times. V is TRBV4-1 and J is TRBJ1-1; possibly TRBD1 for D (5 bases). Per germline, CDR1 MGHRA and CDR2 YSYEKL. The CDR3 consists of 14 residues. V was trimmed by 5 bases and J by 4 bases, leaving 14 bases between them. This CDR3 reads CASSNMGGGTEAFF. The DNA for the CDR3 is TGCGCCAGCAGCAATATGGGCGGGGGCACTGAAGCTTTCTTT.

Only a few counts were recorded for this clonotype. The J gene is TRBJ2-1, the V gene TRBV5-1; no clear D gene. The germline V gene encodes CDR1 SGHRS and CDR2 YFSETQ. V was trimmed by 0 bases and J by 8 bases, leaving 12 bases between them. The CDR3 sequence is 14 residues long. The CDR3 is CASSLAPALDEQFF. The CDR3 bases are TGCGCCAGCAGCTTGGCCCCCGCGTTGGATGAGCAGTTCTTC.

This clonotype has ten or more counts. The V call is TRBV28, the J call TRBJ2-3, with TRBD2 identical over 10 bases. This CDR3 spans 15 amino acids. Germline assignment: CDR1 MDHEN and CDR2 SYDVKM. The V gene end was trimmed by 5 bases and the J gene end by 6 bases; junction bases not matched to a gene: 8. For the CDR3, the DNA is TGTGCCAGCAGTGATAGCGGGGGGCCCCTCGATACGCAGTATTTT. It translates to CASSDSGGPLDTQYF.

V and J are TRBV6-5 and TRBJ1-5; D gene uncertain. Germline CDR1 reads MNHEY; CDR2 reads SVGAGI. Trimming pared 2 bases from V and 3 bases from J, leaving 5 bases between. CDR3 size: 13 residues. CDR3: CASSYTANQPQHF. The CDR3 DNA reads TGTGCCAGCAGTTACACGGCCAATCAGCCCCAGCATTTT.

The CDR3 nucleotides are TGTGCCAGCTCGGGACGGGAGGGTATCACCGGGGAGCTGTTTTTT. Its translation is CASSGREGITGELFF. This sequence joins TRBV3-1 and TRBJ2-2; 8 nucleotides agree with TRBD2. V gave up 8 bases and J gave up 4 bases; unmatched junction bases: 9. There are 15 residues in the CDR3. Germline CDR1 and CDR2: LGHDT and YNNKEL (reference sequence).

This clonotype was detected a few times. The V and J genes are TRBV11-2 and TRBJ2-1; 9 nucleotides agree with TRBD2. The CDR3 spans 17 residues. CDR1 is SGHAT and CDR2 is FQNNGV in the germline V gene. Trimming removed 5 bases from V and 2 bases from J; junction bases left unmatched: 10. The CDR3 sequence: CASSRIFSGGAYNEQFF. The DNA for the CDR3 is TGTGCCAGCAGCCGAATTTTTAGCGGGGGAGCCTACAATGAGCAGTTCTTC.